This TCR beta chain was recovered during a study of cytomegalovirus exposure and HLA in healthy donors (dated by TCRdb to 2017 to 2019). Study-wide context: The roughly 670 repertoires of the first cohort and the approximately 110 validation repertoires were produced on the same platform, according to a later analysis. The aim of the study was to test whether cataloging public T cell receptors could identify signatures of past pathogen exposure. Besides the first cohort of roughly 660 subjects, a separate validation cohort made up of over 95 different subjects was used. The study combined high-throughput TCR immunosequencing, statistical association of individual TCRs with disease status, and machine learning to predict cytomegalovirus infection status. Study-level results and caveats: A later analysis had no HLA typing for the validation cohort, so co-occurrence there was scored across all 130 or so repertoires. The classifier was reported to diagnose cytomegalovirus status with high specificity and sensitivity in both the original cohort and the validation cohort. In a later analysis, TCRs clustered in the first cohort were found to also tend to co-occur in the approximately 120 validation repertoires, with 90% to 95% of cluster scores above 0. While some public TCRs were present in many individuals, most TCR sequences turned up only very rarely across donors. According to the authors, the approach could potentially be generalized to other disease states and immunological phenotypes. In vitro tests confirmed that a few of the cytomegalovirus-associated TCR beta chains recognize cytomegalovirus antigens. In the study, 150 to 200 TCR beta chains were listed as associated with cytomegalovirus.

Trimming costs V 3 bases and J 2 bases, and their ends lie 18 bases apart. Per the germline V gene, SGHDN is the CDR1 and FVKESK is the CDR2. Including cysteine and phenylalanine, the CDR3 has 17 amino acids. Only the CDR3 part of the read is kept: 51 bases, read in frame from the first base. Libraries were constructed by the immunoSEQ multiplex PCR assay. Per the original workflow: A statistical classification framework was built for diagnosing cytomegalovirus status from the catalog of TCR beta chain sequences. TCRdb took over this immuneACCESS table, retaining in-frame rearrangements with V and J assigned. Such tables are incomplete; in checked studies, under half of the missing clones stem from an unresolved V gene, and the remainder is unexplained. The V and J calls and clone size were taken over from that table, and D and trimming were inferred from the DNA. In this sample the table shows some 250,000 clones, 90% of which occur a single time. The top ten constitute around 0.34% of the sample.

Separate from the approximately 700-subject first cohort, the validation cohort of about 120 subjects was the group to which the donors belonged. For this clone: Its antigen remains unidentified. Within one base of it there is no much larger clone, and no base qualities were kept.

The receptor was derived from a young woman in good health and CMV-seronegative. The chain is made from TRBV14 and TRBJ2-3; matching of 6 bases hints at TRBD2 as the D gene. Specimen: PBMCs. The DNA reads as follows: TGTGCCAGCAGCCAGCCCAGGGACTCACCTCACACAGATACGCAGTATTTT. This gives the protein CASSQPRDSPHTDTQYF.